The rows below give T cell receptor beta chains drawn from one sample of a study of regulatory T cells in long-lasting Graves disease. Using its own MiXCR run on the multiplex PCR reads, TCRdb lists one record per CDR3 protein. The sample shows 350,000 to 500,000 distinct CDR3 sequences, around a fifth of them seen only once. Sequencing used peripheral blood mononuclear cells (PBMCs), obtained when the disease was refractory, from a patient treated with antithyroid drugs. These receptors originate from a female donor with Graves disease. Both conserved end residues are part of each CDR3.

J gene,V gene,CDR3 protein
TRBJ2-2,TRBV3-1,CASSQRANTGELFF
TRBJ1-4,TRBV30,CAWRGLGTNEKLFF
TRBJ2-7,TRBV5-4,CASSTGGTSGSSYEQYF
TRBJ2-1,TRBV25-1,CASRAFGDNEQFF
TRBJ2-7,TRBV20-1,CSTDRAGVEQYF
TRBJ1-5,TRBV3-1,CASSQSKDSVGNQPQHF
TRBJ1-6,TRBV2,CASKGEAQGGSPLHF
TRBJ2-4,TRBV12-3/TRBV12-4,CASSVTSGLAKNIQYF
TRBJ1-2,TRBV19,CASSIRGRYGYTF
TRBJ1-5,TRBV18,CASANLSYQPQHF
TRBJ1-5,TRBV20-1,CSARDTRSSTQPQHF
TRBJ1-1,TRBV14,CASSQGLKFTGETFF